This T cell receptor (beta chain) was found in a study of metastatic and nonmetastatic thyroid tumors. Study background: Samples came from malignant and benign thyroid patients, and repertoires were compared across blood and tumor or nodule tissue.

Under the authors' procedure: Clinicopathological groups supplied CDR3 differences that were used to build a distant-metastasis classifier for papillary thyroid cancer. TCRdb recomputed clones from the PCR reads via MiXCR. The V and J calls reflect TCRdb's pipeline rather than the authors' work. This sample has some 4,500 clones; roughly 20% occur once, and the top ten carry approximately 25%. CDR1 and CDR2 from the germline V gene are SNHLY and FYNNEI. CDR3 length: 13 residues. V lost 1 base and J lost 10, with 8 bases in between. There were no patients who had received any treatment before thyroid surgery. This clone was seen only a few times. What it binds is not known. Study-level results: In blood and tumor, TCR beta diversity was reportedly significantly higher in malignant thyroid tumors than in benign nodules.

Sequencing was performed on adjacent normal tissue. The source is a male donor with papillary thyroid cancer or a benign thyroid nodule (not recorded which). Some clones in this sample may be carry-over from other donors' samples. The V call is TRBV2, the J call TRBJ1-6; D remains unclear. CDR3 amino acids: CASSEGGWSPLHF. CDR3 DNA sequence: TGTGCCAGCAGTGAAGGGGGTTGGTCACCCCTCCACTTT.